This passage covers 21 T cell receptor beta chains from one sample sequenced in a study of T cell repertoires in aging, cancer and after chemotherapy. Multiplex touch-down PCR with TRB-A/B primers amplified rearranged V-D-J TRB sequences. TCRdb ran MiXCR on the multiplex PCR reads and lists one entry per CDR3 protein. The sample carries under 4,500 distinct CDR3 sequences, around two fifths recorded once. Amplification of TCR beta used genomic DNA extracted from peripheral blood. Sequencing used blood. Receptors were obtained from a human donor with a blood cancer.

This clonotype occurred once. V usage is TRBV5-6 and J usage is TRBJ2-7; TRBD2 is a possible D gene (6 bases). This CDR3 comprises 15 residues. Germline assignment: CDR1 SGHDT and CDR2 YYEEEE. Between the trimmed V and J ends, which lost 2 bases and 4 bases, there was a span of 16 bases. This chain's CDR3 is CASSLIHGSGYEQYF. The DNA of the CDR3 is TGTGCCAGCAGCTTAATTCACGGGAGTGGTTACGAGCAGTACTTC. Looking up the rest from reference TRBV5-6 and TRBJ2-7 gives the full variable domain: DAGVTQSPTHLIKTRGQQVTLRCSPKSGHDTVSWYQQALGQGPQFIFQYYEEEERQRGNFPDRFSGHQFPNYSSELNVNALLLGDSALYLCASSLIHGSGYEQYFGPGTRLTVT.

This clonotype was picked up a small number of times. The chain combines TRBV5-1 with TRBJ1-3, with D unresolved. V lost 1 base and J 0 bases, leaving 8 bases between the germline ends. Germline V gene data show CDR1 as SGHRS and CDR2 as YFSETQ. This CDR3 is 15 amino acids long. The DNA for the CDR3 is TGCGCCAGCAGCTTGACCGGGCTCTCTGGAAACACCATATATTTT. Its protein is CASSLTGLSGNTIYF.

The J gene is TRBJ2-7, the V gene TRBV14; 8 bases are shared with TRBD2. The CDR3 is made up of 15 amino acids. V lost 1 base and J lost 4; bases outside the gene matches: 6. Germline lookup yields CDR1 SGHDN and CDR2 FVKESK. The CDR3 loop is CASSQGGGRNYEQYF. As DNA, the CDR3 is TGTGCCAGCAGCCAAGGAGGCGGGAGGAATTACGAGCAGTACTTC.

For this clonotype: With a much larger clone just one base away, this may be a read error. The chain joins TRBV6-5 to TRBJ2-3; 13 nucleotides line up with TRBD2. Germline V CDR1 and CDR2: MNHEY, SVGAGI. The CDR3 has 17 amino acids. In DNA, the CDR3 is TGTGCCAGAAGTTTAGGGACTAGCGGGATGAGCACAGATACGCAGTATTTT. Protein: CARSLGTSGMSTDTQYF.

The gene calls are TRBV6-5 and TRBJ2-2; D is undetermined. With 3 bases removed from V and 5 bases from J, the gap between germline ends came to 10 bases. There are 14 residues in the CDR3. CDR1 and CDR2 (germline): MNHEY, SVGAGI. CDR3 bases: TGTGCCAGCAGTTATCGTGGAGAAACCGGGGAGCTGTTTTTT. As protein: CASSYRGETGELFF.

The chain is built from TRBV6-2 or TRBV6-3 and TRBJ2-7; 13 nucleotides align to TRBD2. The CDR3 loop spans 15 amino acids. Looked up from germline, CDR1 is MNHEY and CDR2 is SVGEGT. Germline trimming cut 6 bases from V and 6 bases from J; bases unmatched to any gene: 8. The CDR3, as DNA: TGTGCCAGCAGGCCTACTAGCGGGAGGGCCATCGAGCAGTACTTC. It encodes CASRPTSGRAIEQYF.

This rearrangement joins TRBV5-1 to TRBJ2-6; 12 nucleotides match TRBD1. This CDR3 is 18 amino acids long. J lost 3 bases, V lost 0 bases, and 4 bases had no gene match. CDR1 SGHRS and CDR2 YFSETQ come from the germline V gene. The CDR3 region is CASSLAGTGGVGANVLTF. The CDR3, as DNA: TGCGCCAGCAGCTTGGCCGGGACAGGGGGCGTTGGGGCCAACGTCCTGACTTTC.

CDR3 sequence: CASRPLGKETQYF. The CDR3 DNA sequence: TGTGCCAGTAGACCCCTGGGAAAAGAGACCCAGTACTTC. This rearrangement joins TRBV19 to TRBJ2-5; D call uncertain. V shed 6 bases and J shed 3 bases, with 11 bases lying between them. The length of the CDR3 is 13 residues. Germline assignment: CDR1 LNHDA and CDR2 SQIVND (reference sequence).

This chain connects TRBV18 to TRBJ2-3, with TRBD1 as a possible D gene (5 bases). V dropped 9 bases and J dropped 0 bases, with 13 bases sitting between them. Looked up from germline, CDR1 is KGHSH and CDR2 is LQKENI. This CDR3 region has 14 residues. CDR3 sequence (DNA): TGTGCCAGTTCGCAGGGTTCTAGCACAGATACGCAGTATTTT. It is translated as CASSQGSSTDTQYF. Filled out from reference TRBV18 and TRBJ2-3, the complete variable domain reads NAGVMQNPRHLVRRRGQEARLRCSPMKGHSHVYWYRQLPEEGLKFMVYLQKENIIDESGMPKERFSAEFPKEGPSILRIQQVVRGDSAAYFCASSQGSSTDTQYFGPGTRLTVL.

This clonotype was seen a handful of times. The chain combines TRBV6-5 with TRBJ1-2; 12 bases map to TRBD1. Trimming at V came to 5 bases and at J to 8 bases, leaving 12 bases not matched to a gene. Germline CDR1 is MNHEY and CDR2 is SVGAGI. The CDR3 runs to 16 residues. CDR3 protein: CASSRSPGQGASGYTF. CDR3 nucleotide sequence: TGTGCCAGCAGTCGATCCCCGGGACAGGGGGCGTCGGGCTACACCTTC.

V and J are TRBV30 and TRBJ2-7, with D possibly matching TRBD1 (6 bases). V was trimmed by 8 bases and J by 7 bases, leaving 24 bases between them. Germline V gives CDR1 GTSNPN, CDR2 SVGIG (reference sequence). The CDR3 has 14 residues. The CDR3 sequence: CARRWGPRLREQYF. The CDR3 bases are TGTGCCCGGCGATGGGGGCCGAGATTGAGAGAGCAGTACTTC.

The chain links TRBV5-6 to TRBJ2-5; 8 bases are a match to TRBD2. Trimming took 4 bases from V and 1 from J; bases not matched to a gene: 6. The CDR3 consists of 15 residues. Germline V gives CDR1 SGHDT, CDR2 YYEEEE. CDR3: CASSRLAGLQETQYF. CDR3 nucleotides: TGTGCCAGCAGCCGCCTAGCGGGCCTCCAAGAGACCCAGTACTTC.

J is TRBJ2-3 and V is TRBV5-8, with 9 bases aligning to TRBD2. Unmatched junction bases numbered 4, after V lost 1 base and J lost 4 bases. This CDR3 region has 15 residues. Germline V CDR1 and CDR2: SGHTS, YDEGEE. CDR3 sequence: CASSLSSGSADTQYF. In nucleotides, the CDR3 is TGTGCCAGCAGCTTGAGTAGCGGGAGTGCAGATACGCAGTATTTT.

The chain recombines TRBV30 with TRBJ2-7; TRBD1 might be the D (6 bases). The CDR3 is made up of 15 amino acids. With 0 bases removed from V and 5 bases from J, the gap between germline ends came to 17 bases. The germline V gene has CDR1 GTSNPN and CDR2 SVGIG (reference sequence). CDR3 loop: CAWSVSGGLGHEQYF. The CDR3 DNA reads as TGTGCCTGGAGTGTATCTGGGGGCTTAGGACACGAGCAGTACTTC.

This clonotype is large within its sample. This chain links TRBV29-1 with TRBJ2-1; D may be TRBD1 (5 bases). Germline V gene sequence: CDR1 SQVTM, CDR2 ANQGSEA. The CDR3 runs 11 residues. Trimming stripped 6 bases from V and 10 bases from J, with 13 bases between. CDR3 amino acids: CSVGRGIEQFF. The CDR3 nucleotides read TGCAGCGTGGGTAGGGGAATCGAGCAGTTCTTC.

The V and J genes are TRBV5-4 and TRBJ2-7; D ambiguous. This CDR3 contains 12 residues. The germline gives CDR1 SGHNT, CDR2 YYREEE (reference sequence). Trimming cost V 3 bases and J 2 bases, with 6 bases left between them. Written as DNA, the CDR3 is TGTGCCAGCAGCTCGACGACCTACGAGCAGTACTTC. It yields the protein CASSSTTYEQYF. Supplemented by reference TRBV5-4 and TRBJ2-7, the full variable domain reads ETGVTQSPTHLIKTRGQQVTLRCSSQSGHNTVSWYQQALGQGPQFIFQYYREEENGRGNFPPRFSGLQFPNYSSELNVNALELDDSALYLCASSSTTYEQYFGPGTRLTVT.

Of note for this clonotype: A much larger clone is a single base away; this may be a read error. V is TRBV30 and J is TRBJ2-5; D perhaps matches TRBD2 (6 bases). The length of the CDR3 is 14 residues. Between the trimmed V and J ends, which lost 2 bases and 4 bases, there was a span of 14 bases. Looked up from germline, CDR1 is GTSNPN and CDR2 is SVGIG (reference sequence). The CDR3 spells CAWSYGSGRETQYF. The CDR3 nucleotides are TGTGCCTGGAGTTATGGTAGCGGCCGAGAGACCCAGTACTTC.

The V gene is TRBV7-9, the J gene TRBJ2-1; D is tentatively TRBD1 or TRBD2 (5 bases each). The germline V gene has CDR1 SEHNR and CDR2 FQNEAQ (reference sequence). This CDR3 region has 14 residues. V was clipped by 3 bases and J by 10 bases, with 16 bases between them. CDR3 amino acids: CASSFSQGVEEQFF. The CDR3 DNA is TGTGCCAGCAGCTTTTCGCAGGGAGTTGAGGAGCAGTTCTTC.

This chain connects TRBV5-5 to TRBJ2-7, with 9 bases identical to TRBD2. Germline lookup yields CDR1 SGHKS and CDR2 YYEKEE (reference sequence). The trim removed 3 bases at V and 0 bases at J, leaving 7 bases unmatched. This CDR3 contains 16 residues. The CDR3 protein is CASSSVAGASSYEQYF. Written as DNA, the CDR3 is TGTGCCAGCAGCTCCGTAGCGGGGGCGAGCTCCTACGAGCAGTACTTC. The whole variable domain, filled in from reference TRBV5-5 and TRBJ2-7, reads DAGVTQSPTHLIKTRGQQVTLRCSPISGHKSVSWYQQVLGQGPQFIFQYYEKEERGRGNFPDRFSARQFPNYSSELNVNALLLGDSALYLCASSSVAGASSYEQYFGPGTRLTVT.

J is TRBJ1-3 and V is TRBV5-1; 7 bases are a match to TRBD1. CDR3 size: 14 residues. V lost 4 bases to trimming and J lost 4 bases; unmatched junction nucleotides: 5. Per germline, CDR1 SGHRS and CDR2 YFSETQ. The CDR3 protein is CASSPGQQGNTIYF. The DNA for the CDR3 is TGCGCCAGCAGCCCGGGACAGCAAGGAAACACCATATATTTT.

This rearrangement joins TRBV20-1 to TRBJ2-5, with D uncertain. CDR1 and CDR2 from the germline V gene are DFQATT and SNEGSKA (reference sequence). V gave up 1 base and J gave up 5 bases, with 8 bases separating them. There are 12 residues in the CDR3. The CDR3 spells CSARGGLETQYF. The CDR3 DNA reads TGCAGTGCTAGAGGGGGTCTGGAGACCCAGTACTTC.